A single sample is the source of the 32 T cell receptor beta chains below, sequenced in a study of beta chain features in type 1 diabetes listed by TCRdb under 2018. Findings and caveats that apply to the study as a whole: A moderate but significant shortening of TCRB CDR3 length was observed in type 1 diabetes patients in all four CD4+ subsets.

The library came from the immunoSEQ multiplex PCR assay. The entire isolated RNA was reverse transcribed using the High Capacity cDNA Reverse Transcription Kit, and thus expressed TCRB transcripts were sequenced. Entries here come from immuneACCESS through TCRdb and include only in-frame sequences with V and J called. Some clones fail to appear in such tables; in the studies checked, an unresolved V gene covers under half of the shortfall, and the cause of the remainder is unknown. Here the sample has about 260,000 clones; approximately 20% occur a single time. Of the sample, less than 0.03% is held by the ten largest clones. These TCRs' antigens remain unknown. The sample comprised naive CD4+ T cells from blood. This specimen's cell subset or site label, interpreted: true naive CD4+ T cells. All receptors derive from a woman in her 40s with type 1 diabetes.

A few counts support this clone. The rearrangement uses TRBV30 and TRBJ2-3, with D possibly being TRBD1 (6 bases). Per germline, CDR1 GTSNPN and CDR2 SVGIG (reference sequence). V was clipped by 2 bases and J by 4 bases, with 10 bases between them. The length of the CDR3 is 13 residues. CDR3 in amino acids: CAWSRKGADTQYF. The CDR3 nucleotides read TGTGCCTGGAGTCGCAAGGGGGCAGATACGCAGTATTTT.

This sequence joins TRBV13 and TRBJ2-3, with D possibly TRBD2 on 6 matching bases. Germline V CDR1 and CDR2: PRHDT, FYEKMQ (reference sequence). V lost 5 bases, J lost 3 bases, and 12 bases lay in between. This CDR3 is 14 amino acids long. CDR3 nucleotide sequence: TGTGCCAGCAGCACCCCTGGGGGGACAGATACGCAGTATTTT. Its translation: CASSTPGGTDTQYF.

The chain uses TRBV18 and TRBJ1-1; D may be TRBD1 (6 bases). V lost 9 bases and J lost 4, with 15 bases in between. Germline assignment: CDR1 KGHSH and CDR2 LQKENI. The CDR3 has 13 residues. The CDR3 loop is CASYTGTGTEAFF. Here the CDR3 DNA reads TGTGCCAGTTATACAGGGACGGGCACTGAAGCTTTCTTT.

This chain joins TRBV9 and TRBJ1-4, with D possibly matching TRBD1 (5 bases). Trimming stripped 3 bases from V and 2 bases from J, with 8 bases between. Germline V gene sequence: CDR1 SGDLS, CDR2 YYNGEE. The CDR3 contains 14 residues. The DNA for the CDR3 is TGTGCCAGCAGCGAGGGGATGACTAATGAAAAACTGTTTTTT. Translated, it gives CASSEGMTNEKLFF.

The chain employs TRBV28 and TRBJ1-2; TRBD1 aligns across 10 bases. With V trimmed by 5 bases and J by 8 bases, 8 bases remained unmatched. The length of the CDR3 is 14 residues. The V gene's germline CDR1 is MDHEN and CDR2 SYDVKM. CDR3 amino acids: CASSLDRGMLGYTF. The CDR3 coding sequence is TGTGCCAGCAGTCTGGACAGGGGGATGTTGGGCTACACCTTC.

This clone was seen a single time. CDR3: CASSEEEPEGTNSPLHF. CDR3 nucleotides: TGTGCCAGCAGTGAAGAGGAGCCCGAGGGAACCAATTCACCCCTCCACTTT. The chain joins TRBV6-4 to TRBJ1-6; D gene uncertain. The V gene's germline CDR1 is MRHNA and CDR2 SNTAGT. V shed 3 bases and J shed 7 bases, with 19 bases lying between them. The CDR3 contains 17 residues.

The table lists this clone with a count of one. V gene TRBV4-1 combines with J gene TRBJ1-6, with D perhaps TRBD1 (5 bases). The CDR3 runs to 16 residues. Trimming cost V 6 bases and J 3 bases, with 15 bases left between them. The germline V gene has CDR1 MGHRA and CDR2 YSYEKL. CDR3 sequence reads: CASSRVTDIYNSPLHF. DNA for the CDR3: TGCGCCAGCAGTAGGGTGACAGATATCTATAATTCACCCCTCCACTTT.

The CDR3: CASSFIRADSYNEQFF. The CDR3 DNA reads TGTGCCAGCAGCTTCATCAGGGCGGACTCCTACAATGAGCAGTTCTTC. The chain has TRBV11-1 and TRBJ2-1; D possibly corresponds to TRBD1 (5 bases). The germline gives CDR1 SGHAT, CDR2 FQDESV (reference sequence). V was shortened by 3 bases and J by 0 bases, with 12 bases between the two germline ends. The CDR3 has 16 residues.

This clone occurred a few times. This chain joins TRBV18 and TRBJ2-3; 11 nucleotides align to TRBD2. The CDR3 totals 15 residues. J lost 7 bases, V lost 5 bases, and 8 bases had no gene match. Germline CDR1 and CDR2: KGHSH and LQKENI. In DNA form, the CDR3 reads TGTGCCAGCTCATTACTAGCGGGGGAGGCGAATACGCAGTATTTT. The encoded protein is CASSLLAGEANTQYF.

The CDR3 DNA sequence: TGTGCCTGGAGTGAAGGGGACAGGTACGGCTACACCTTC. It translates to CAWSEGDRYGYTF. This chain joins TRBV30 and TRBJ1-2, with 8 bases aligning to TRBD1. The CDR3 spans 13 residues. Germline trimming cut 1 base from V and 8 bases from J; bases unmatched to any gene: 6. The V gene's germline CDR1 is GTSNPN and CDR2 SVGIG (reference sequence).

J is TRBJ2-7 and V is TRBV4-3; TRBD1 might be the D (5 bases). Germline values: CDR1 LGHNA, CDR2 YSLEER. The V and J ends lost 0 bases and 3 bases respectively, with 12 bases between them. CDR3 size: 15 residues. This CDR3 reads CASSQDIDSFYEQYF. The CDR3 DNA reads TGCGCCAGCAGCCAAGATATTGACAGCTTCTACGAGCAGTACTTC.

This clone was recorded a few times. The rearrangement uses TRBV14 and TRBJ2-1; 7 bases fit TRBD1. This CDR3 is 17 amino acids long. V was pared by 0 bases and J by 3 bases, with 8 bases of the junction left unmatched. CDR1 is SGHDN and CDR2 is FVKESK in the germline V gene. The CDR3 DNA is TGTGCCAGCAGCCAAGAGAGCCGGGACAGAGTCTACAATGAGCAGTTCTTC. Amino acids: CASSQESRDRVYNEQFF.

This chain joins TRBV21-1 and TRBJ2-3; the table assigns TRBD2, which was not confirmed against the DNA. TRBV21-1 constitutes a pseudogene. The length of the CDR3 is 12 residues. CDR3 bases: TGTGCCAGCAGCAAAGATGCGGATACGCAGTATTTT. Its translation: CASSKDADTQYF.

J is TRBJ2-3 and V is TRBV11-3, with 14 nucleotides matching TRBD2. Looked up from germline, CDR1 is SGHNT and CDR2 is YENEEA. This CDR3 has 16 residues. The junction had 5 bases not matched to a gene; V was cut back by 5 bases and J by 4 bases. The CDR3 is CASSLGLAGEADTQYF. Here the CDR3 DNA reads TGTGCCAGCAGCCTGGGACTAGCGGGAGAGGCAGATACGCAGTATTTT.

This clone was detected a few times. This sequence joins TRBV30 and TRBJ2-5; 8 nucleotides align to TRBD2. This CDR3 has 14 residues. The trim removed 0 bases at V and 5 bases at J, leaving 5 bases unmatched. The germline CDR1 and CDR2 sequences are GTSNPN and SVGIG (reference sequence). CDR3 DNA sequence: TGTGCCTGGAGTGTAGGGACTAGTAGGGAGACCCAGTACTTC. Protein sequence: CAWSVGTSRETQYF.

V gene TRBV4-1 combines with J gene TRBJ2-2, with 8 bases matching TRBD1. Germline assignment: CDR1 MGHRA and CDR2 YSYEKL. The V and J ends lost 1 base and 5 bases, in that order; junction bases with no gene match: 6. The CDR3 has 16 residues. The CDR3 DNA reads as TGCGCCAGCAGCCAAGTCACGACAGGGGAAACCGGGGAGCTGTTTTTT. Residues: CASSQVTTGETGELFF.

This clone has a handful of counts. The V and J genes are TRBV4-3 and TRBJ2-3; 7 nucleotides match TRBD2. Germline CDR1 reads LGHNA; CDR2 reads YSLEER. The CDR3 extends over 16 amino acids. The V segment lost 0 bases and the J segment 2 bases; nucleotides outside the gene matches: 5. The CDR3 region is CASSQDGLAATDTQYF. The CDR3 DNA follows: TGCGCCAGCAGCCAAGATGGGCTAGCGGCCACAGATACGCAGTATTTT.

With regard to this clone: The sample carries other DNA sequences with the same CDR3. The chain carries TRBV30 and TRBJ2-7; 8 bases map to TRBD1. The germline CDR1 and CDR2 sequences are GTSNPN and SVGIG (reference sequence). Trimming took 3 bases from V and 1 from J; bases not matched to a gene: 2. This CDR3 region has 13 residues. The CDR3 coding sequence is TGTGCCTGGAGCCGGGACAGGTCCTACGAGCAGTACTTC. Its translation is CAWSRDRSYEQYF. Complete variable domain (other parts from reference TRBV30 and TRBJ2-7): SQTIHQWPATLVQPVGSPLSLECTVEGTSNPNLYWYRQAAGRGLQLLFYSVGIGQISSEVPQNLSASRPQDRQFILSSKKLLLSDSGFYLCAWSRDRSYEQYFGPGTRLTVT.

This clone was observed a handful of times. The chain is built from TRBV5-1 and TRBJ1-5; D perhaps matches TRBD1 (6 bases). Germline V gene data show CDR1 as SGHRS and CDR2 as YFSETQ. The V end lost 2 bases, the J end lost 2 bases, and 8 bases lay between the germline ends. The CDR3 has 14 residues. CDR3 in amino acids: CASSFSGGNQPQHF. CDR3 coding DNA: TGCGCCAGCAGCTTTTCAGGGGGCAATCAGCCCCAGCATTTT.

The chain recombines TRBV6-4 with TRBJ2-1; D possibly corresponds to TRBD1 (5 bases). Trimming cost V 9 bases and J 5 bases, with 11 bases left between them. This CDR3 spans 12 amino acids. CDR1 is MRHNA, CDR2 SNTAGT, per germline. CDR3 protein: CARRETDNEQFF. The CDR3 region has the DNA TGTGCCAGACGAGAGACAGACAATGAGCAGTTCTTC.

The chain links TRBV4-3 to TRBJ2-5; D gene uncertain. This CDR3 comprises 14 residues. The V gene's germline CDR1 is LGHNA and CDR2 YSLEER. V lost 0 bases, J lost 6 bases, and 11 bases lay in between. CDR3 protein: CASSQDLSVQTQYF. CDR3 sequence (DNA): TGCGCCAGCAGCCAAGATCTGAGCGTACAGACCCAGTACTTC.

This clone was seen a handful of times. The chain links TRBV7-9 to TRBJ1-6; weak D call: TRBD1 (5 bases). CDR3 length: 13 residues. The V gene lost 1 base and the J gene lost 10 bases, with 8 bases spanning the gap. Germline V CDR1 and CDR2: SEHNR, FQNEAQ (reference sequence). CDR3 in DNA: TGTGCCAGCAGCTTAGACGGGGGGTCACCCCTCCACTTT. This encodes CASSLDGGSPLHF.

The V and J genes are TRBV29-1 and TRBJ2-7, with D unresolved. This CDR3 contains 14 residues. Germline-derived CDR1 and CDR2 are SQVTM and ANQGSEA. Trimming removed 1 base at V and 0 bases at J, with 10 bases between. In DNA, the CDR3 is TGCAGCGTTGAAGCACCTGACTCCTCCTACGAGCAGTACTTC. It yields the protein CSVEAPDSSYEQYF.

This rearrangement joins TRBV29-1 to TRBJ2-7, with 7 bases fitting TRBD1. This CDR3 is 15 amino acids long. Germline V gene lookup returns CDR1 SQVTM and CDR2 ANQGSEA. Unmatched junction bases numbered 13, after V lost 7 bases and J lost 1 base. DNA for the CDR3: TGCAGCGCGTTATACCGGGACAGTCCTTCCTACGAGCAGTACTTC. Amino acids: CSALYRDSPSYEQYF.

The CDR3 sequence is CSVAGQINTEAFF. The CDR3 DNA sequence: TGCAGCGTCGCTGGACAGATCAACACTGAAGCTTTCTTT. The V and J genes are TRBV29-1 and TRBJ1-1; a possible D gene is TRBD1 (6 bases). Per the germline V gene, CDR1 is SQVTM and CDR2 is ANQGSEA. The CDR3 is 13 amino acids. Trimming left V 6 bases short and J 2 bases short, with 13 bases between.

Notes on this clone: This sample includes further DNA sequences coding for the same CDR3. The chain joins TRBV4-3 to TRBJ1-6, with TRBD1 matching 7 bases. The CDR3 runs to 15 residues. Germline assignment: CDR1 LGHNA and CDR2 YSLEER. The junction had 2 bases not matched to a gene; V was cut back by 1 base and J by 5 bases. CDR3 nucleotide sequence: TGCGCCAGCAGCCAAGCCGGACAGGATAATTCACCCCTCCACTTT. The encoded protein is CASSQAGQDNSPLHF.

This clone has a handful of counts. The V gene is TRBV6-5, the J gene TRBJ1-5; 9 nucleotides align to TRBD1. This CDR3 region has 15 residues. Germline values: CDR1 MNHEY, CDR2 SVGAGI. Trimming took 6 bases from V and 0 from J; bases not matched to a gene: 3. CDR3 protein: CASSLGQGSNQPQHF. The CDR3 bases are TGTGCCAGCAGCCTGGGACAGGGTAGCAATCAGCCCCAGCATTTT.

The CDR3 sequence: CASSFVPGREQYF. CDR3 coding DNA: TGTGCCAGCAGTTTTGTTCCCGGGAGGGAGCAGTACTTC. This chain connects TRBV28 to TRBJ2-7; 7 bases line up with TRBD2. The V segment lost 3 bases and the J segment 7 bases; nucleotides outside the gene matches: 6. Germline values: CDR1 MDHEN, CDR2 SYDVKM. CDR3 length: 13 residues.

This rearrangement joins TRBV5-1 to TRBJ2-5; 9 positions agree with TRBD1. The CDR3 spans 14 residues. Unmatched junction bases numbered 2, after V lost 2 bases and J lost 3 bases. Germline CDR1 SGHRS, CDR2 YFSETQ. The CDR3 coding sequence is TGCGCCAGCAGCTTCCGGGACAGGGAAGAGACCCAGTACTTC. Its translation: CASSFRDREETQYF.

This clone was detected only a few times. Here the CDR3 reads CASSLDRGDEQFF. Here the CDR3 DNA reads TGTGCCAGCAGCTTAGATCGCGGGGATGAGCAGTTCTTC. This rearrangement joins TRBV11-2 to TRBJ2-1, with TRBD2 as a possible D gene (6 bases). This CDR3 contains 13 residues. Trimming cost V 0 bases and J 8 bases, with 8 bases left between them. Germline V gene lookup returns CDR1 SGHAT and CDR2 FQNNGV.

In its sample, this clone was seen a few times. The V gene is TRBV30, the J gene TRBJ2-1, with 8 positions matching TRBD2. The length of the CDR3 is 11 residues. Germline-derived CDR1 and CDR2 are GTSNPN and SVGIG (reference sequence). The junction had 2 bases not matched to a gene; V was cut back by 5 bases and J by 8 bases. The CDR3 region has the DNA TGTGCCTGGGGGACTAGTTATGAGCAGTTCTTC. This sequence encodes CAWGTSYEQFF.

This clone has only a few counts. V and J are TRBV29-1 and TRBJ1-1, with D unresolved. The germline V gene encodes CDR1 SQVTM and CDR2 ANQGSEA. V was pared by 6 bases and J by 5 bases, with 19 bases between. The CDR3 runs to 14 residues. The DNA for the CDR3 is TGCAGCGTGGTCCGTGATGGGTCGGGGACTGAAGCTTTCTTT. Protein sequence: CSVVRDGSGTEAFF.